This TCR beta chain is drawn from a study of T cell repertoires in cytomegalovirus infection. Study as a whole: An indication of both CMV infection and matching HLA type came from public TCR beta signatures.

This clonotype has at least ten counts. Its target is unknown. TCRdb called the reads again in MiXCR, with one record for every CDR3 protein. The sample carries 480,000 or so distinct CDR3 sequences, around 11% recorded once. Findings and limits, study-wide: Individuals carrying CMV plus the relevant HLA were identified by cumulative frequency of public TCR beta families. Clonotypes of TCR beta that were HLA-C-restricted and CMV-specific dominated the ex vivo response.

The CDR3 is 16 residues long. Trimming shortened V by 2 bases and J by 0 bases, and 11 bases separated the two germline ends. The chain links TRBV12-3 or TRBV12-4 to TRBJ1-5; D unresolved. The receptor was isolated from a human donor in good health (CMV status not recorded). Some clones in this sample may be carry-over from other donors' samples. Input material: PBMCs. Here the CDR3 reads CASSLKGGYSNQPQHF. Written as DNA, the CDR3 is TGTGCCAGCAGTTTAAAGGGTGGATATAGCAATCAGCCCCAGCATTTT.